This T cell receptor (beta chain) was observed in a study of T cells in Graves' hyperthyroidism and ophthalmopathy. Findings and limits, study-wide: Appearing also in blood were most of the thyroid clonotypes expanded above 0.001.

Germline V gene data show CDR1 as MDHEN and CDR2 as SYDVKM. Trimming shortened V by 6 bases and J by 0 bases, and 19 bases separated the two germline ends. The CDR3 is 17 residues long. What was amplified from RNA transcripts were TCR beta CDR3 regions. Initially, a first-round RT-PCR of the TCR CDR3 employed the HTBI primer set. TCRdb re-called the multiplex PCR reads through MiXCR, storing one row per CDR3 protein. The table shows about 530,000 distinct CDR3 sequences, with 17% occurring only once. Clinical symptoms, serum thyroxine and TRAb, thyroid ultrasound and orbital computed tomography were used for the diagnoses. This clonotype was observed many times. Its matching antigen is unknown.

The receptor comes from a young woman with Graves' ophthalmopathy. The chain has TRBV28 and TRBJ2-3; the D gene is possibly TRBD1 (5 bases). Sequencing was carried out using blood. DNA for the CDR3: TGTGCCAGCAGCACCTTAGTGAGGACAAAGAGCACAGATACGCAGTATTTT. It translates to CASSTLVRTKSTDTQYF.